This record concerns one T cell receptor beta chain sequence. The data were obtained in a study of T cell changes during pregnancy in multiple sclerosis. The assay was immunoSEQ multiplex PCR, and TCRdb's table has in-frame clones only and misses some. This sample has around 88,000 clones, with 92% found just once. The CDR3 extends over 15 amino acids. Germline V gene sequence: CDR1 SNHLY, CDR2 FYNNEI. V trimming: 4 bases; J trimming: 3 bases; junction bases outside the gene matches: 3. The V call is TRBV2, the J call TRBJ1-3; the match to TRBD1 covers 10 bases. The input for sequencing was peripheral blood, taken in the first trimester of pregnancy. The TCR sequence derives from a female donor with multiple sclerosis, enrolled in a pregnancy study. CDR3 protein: CASSAGTGVGNTIYF. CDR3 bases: TGTGCCAGCAGTGCGGGGACAGGGGTTGGAAACACCATATATTTT.